This entry is about one T cell receptor (beta chain). With a J-beta primer mix and a sample-barcoded 5' primer, a second PCR ran about 6 to 11 cycles. TCRdb independently ran MiXCR on the 5' RACE reads; one entry per CDR3 protein. Of about 640,000 distinct CDR3 sequences in the sample, approximately 50% were seen once. These data are taken from a study of blood T cells in healthy people across ages. This CDR3 contains 14 residues. The V segment lost 6 bases and the J segment 6 bases; nucleotides outside the gene matches: 9. The gene calls are TRBV12-3 or TRBV12-4 and TRBJ1-2, with 8 bases identical to TRBD1. The source is a man aged 55-75 years in good health. Sequencing input: blood. CDR3 bases: TGTGCCAGCAGAACGACAGGGGAGAGAAATGGCTACACCTTC. This sequence encodes CASRTTGERNGYTF.